The rows below give T cell receptor beta chains drawn from one sample of a study of blood T cell repertoires in COVID-19. Measured with immunoSEQ multiplex PCR; TCRdb has only the in-frame clones, and not every one. Altogether 200,000 to 300,000 clones are present, approximately 86% being singletons, with the ten largest covering approximately 2%. Sequenced: peripheral blood. The receptors were sampled from a man in his thirties or forties with active or convalescent COVID-19. Both conserved end residues are part of each CDR3. The D gene is left open where the match is weak. Part of the rows lack a size; the others show once, few, many or a class for expanded clones.

J gene,D gene,V gene,clone size,CDR3 DNA,CDR3 protein
TRBJ2-1,TRBD2,TRBV19,-,TGTGCCAGTAGTCCACTAGCGGGGGGAGACAATGAGCAGTTCTTC,CASSPLAGGDNEQFF
TRBJ2-7,TRBD1,TRBV3-1/TRBV3-2,few,TGTGCCAGCAGCATTTTTCTGGGACAGGGCAGTTCGTACGAGCAGTACTTC,CASSIFLGQGSSYEQYF
TRBJ1-6,-,TRBV7-2,-,TGTGCCAGCAGCCACGGGGTCTCTGATTCACCCCTCCACTTT,CASSHGVSDSPLHF
TRBJ2-1,-,TRBV6-6,-,TGTGCCAGCAGTTTGGAGGTCCCGAGCTCCTACAATGAGCAGTTCTTC,CASSLEVPSSYNEQFF
TRBJ1-1,-,TRBV9,-,TGTGCCAGCGGTGGAGGATCGAACACTGAAGCTTTCTTT,CASGGGSNTEAFF
TRBJ1-2,TRBD1,TRBV11-2,few,TGTGCCAGCAGCTTTGTGGGGAAAAATCGAGGGGGCAGTGGCTACACCTTC,CASSFVGKNRGGSGYTF
TRBJ2-3,TRBD1,TRBV3-1/TRBV3-2,-,TGTGCCAGCAGCCTTACAGGGGACCTCGCGGATACGCAGTATTTT,CASSLTGDLADTQYF
TRBJ1-4,TRBD1,TRBV5-4,-,TGTGCCAGCAGCCAAGACAGGGTTGAAGCAACTAATGAAAAACTGTTTTTT,CASSQDRVEATNEKLFF
TRBJ2-2,TRBD2,TRBV6-5,-,TGTGCCAGCAGTTATTTTCGCGGGGGGGCTCACGGGGAGCTGTTTTTT,CASSYFRGGAHGELFF
TRBJ1-4,-,TRBV6-5,-,TGTGCCAGCCGGCCAGGGAGGAACAGTGAAAAACTGTTTTTT,CASRPGRNSEKLFF
TRBJ2-7,-,TRBV6-2/TRBV6-3,-,TGTGCCAGCACCCCCGAGCGGCCCTACGAGCAGTACTTC,CASTPERPYEQYF
TRBJ1-4,-,TRBV30,once,TGTGCCTGGGGCATAGGACTAGGGGGGGAAAAACTGTTTTTT,CAWGIGLGGEKLFF
TRBJ2-7,-,TRBV11-2,-,TGTGCCAGCAGCTTAGATCTACACGAGCAGTACTTC,CASSLDLHEQYF
TRBJ2-1,-,TRBV3-1/TRBV3-2,-,TGTGCCAGCAGCCAAGGCACCAGTGGGCCCGTCTACAATGAGCAGTTCTTC,CASSQGTSGPVYNEQFF
TRBJ2-7,TRBD2,TRBV25-1,medium-sized,TGTGCCAGCATCTCCTTGGCGGGGGGGGTTTACGAGCAGTACTTC,CASISLAGGVYEQYF
TRBJ2-5,-,TRBV5-1,once,TGCGCCAGCAGCTTGACAGGGTCAGGGTGGGAGACCCAGTACTTC,CASSLTGSGWETQYF
TRBJ1-1,-,TRBV24-1,-,TGTGCCACAGGGGGGAACACTGAAGCTTTCTTT,CATGGNTEAFF
TRBJ2-1,-,TRBV27,-,TGTGCCAGCAGTTTGTCCAGGGACTTGAATGAGCAGTTCTTC,CASSLSRDLNEQFF
TRBJ2-7,-,TRBV27,-,TGTGCCAGCTCACCGACGGCGGTCTACGAGCAGTACTTC,CASSPTAVYEQYF
TRBJ2-3,-,TRBV10-3,-,TGTGCCATCAGTGAGCGGGGGAGCACAGATACGCAGTATTTT,CAISERGSTDTQYF
TRBJ1-4,-,TRBV7-6,-,TGTGCCAGCAGCCCCCATGGGGCGACTAATGAAAAACTGTTTTTT,CASSPHGATNEKLFF
TRBJ1-2,TRBD1,TRBV29-1,once,TGCAGCGTTGAGGGGGACAGGAGCATAAGCTACACCTTC,CSVEGDRSISYTF
TRBJ2-2,TRBD2,TRBV5-1,-,TGCGCCACCGGATGGGGGGGACGCACCGGGGAGCTGTTTTTT,CATGWGGRTGELFF
TRBJ1-1,-,TRBV30,-,TGTGCCTGGGGGGGACTGTTATCGACTGAAGCTTTCTTT,CAWGGLLSTEAFF
TRBJ2-2,TRBD1,TRBV29-1,-,TGCAGCGTTGGATATTTAGGGACAGGGGACACCGGGGAGCTGTTTTTT,CSVGYLGTGDTGELFF
TRBJ2-1,TRBD2,TRBV2,-,TGTGCCAGCAGTGGAGATAGCGGGGAGTACAATGAGCAGTTCTTC,CASSGDSGEYNEQFF
TRBJ1-1,-,TRBV5-4,-,TGTGCCAGCAGACGGTCAAACCAGGCCACTGAAGCTTTCTTT,CASRRSNQATEAFF
TRBJ2-2,TRBD2,TRBV19,-,TGTGCCAGTAGTATCATACGGGGGGGGAACACCGGGGAGCTGTTTTTT,CASSIIRGGNTGELFF
TRBJ2-1,TRBD2,TRBV7-9,-,TGTGCCAGCAGCTTAGGTCTAGCGGGGGGGCCCCCGTTCTTC,CASSLGLAGGPPFF
TRBJ2-6,-,TRBV10-3,-,TGTGCCATCAGCGAATCCTCAGGGGCTGGGGCCAACGTCCTGACTTTC,CAISESSGAGANVLTF
TRBJ2-5,-,TRBV12-3/TRBV12-4,-,TGTGCCAGCAGAGACACGAACCAAGAGACCCAGTACTTC,CASRDTNQETQYF
TRBJ1-2,TRBD1,TRBV5-4,few,TGTGCCAGCAGCTTGATGGACAGGGAGAATGGCTACACCTTC,CASSLMDRENGYTF
TRBJ1-6,-,TRBV19,-,TGTGCCAGTAAAAACCAGGGCCCCTATAATTCACCCCTCCACTTT,CASKNQGPYNSPLHF